One and the same sample provided the 27 T cell receptor beta chains below, sequenced in a study of shared clonotypes between healthy human individuals. Sequencing was performed with immunoSEQ multiplex PCR; in TCRdb, only in-frame clones are kept and a portion is missing. The sample carries fewer than 800,000 clones, 92% recorded once. Naive CD8 cells lacked CD45RO, underwent positive selection for CCR7 and left out terminally differentiated effector memory CD45RA+ cells. Sequences were obtained from naive CD8+ T cells sorted from blood. The receptors were sampled from a man younger than 40 in good health.

V and J are TRBV27 and TRBJ2-7; 11 bases map to TRBD2. The CDR3 consists of 15 residues. J lost 2 bases, V lost 3 bases, and 3 bases had no gene match. Germline CDR1 reads MNHEY; CDR2 reads SMNVEV (reference sequence). The CDR3 DNA follows: TGTGCCAGCAGTTTCCGACTAGCGGGGACCTACGAGCAGTACTTC. This sequence encodes CASSFRLAGTYEQYF.

The V call is TRBV6-6, the J call TRBJ1-3, with a possible D match to TRBD1 (6 bases). Trimming shortened V by 5 bases and J by 0 bases, and 14 bases separated the two germline ends. The length of the CDR3 is 16 residues. Germline loops: CDR1 MNHNY, CDR2 SVGAGI (reference sequence). In DNA, the CDR3 is TGTGCCAGCAGTACCATTACAGGGAGCTCTGGAAACACCATATATTTT. Translating gives CASSTITGSSGNTIYF.

V and J are TRBV27 and TRBJ2-1, with D maybe TRBD2 (6 bases). CDR1 is MNHEY and CDR2 is SMNVEV in the germline V gene (reference sequence). The CDR3 covers 16 residues. Trimming cost V 8 bases and J 4 bases, with 21 bases left between them. CDR3 amino acids: CASGPRAGLLYNEQFF. The CDR3 DNA reads TGTGCCAGCGGTCCCCGCGCGGGGCTCCTTTACAATGAGCAGTTCTTC.

The genes are TRBV15 and TRBJ1-4, with D uncertain. Per germline, CDR1 LNHNV and CDR2 YYDKDF (reference sequence). The V and J ends lost 4 bases and 2 bases respectively, with 8 bases between them. This CDR3 contains 14 residues. DNA of the CDR3: TGTGCCACCAGCAAAGGACGGACTAATGAAAAACTGTTTTTT. Protein sequence: CATSKGRTNEKLFF.

The chain combines TRBV7-2 with TRBJ2-7; maybe TRBD2 (7 bases). Looked up from germline, CDR1 is SGHTA and CDR2 is FQGNSA. This CDR3 comprises 16 residues. V was clipped by 2 bases and J by 6 bases, with 20 bases between them. As DNA, the CDR3 is TGTGCCAGCAGCTTACCGACTCTAGGAGGGGGGGCCGAGCAGTACTTC. It is translated as CASSLPTLGGGAEQYF.

The rearrangement uses TRBV6-5 and TRBJ2-5; D might be TRBD2 (6 bases). The CDR3 totals 16 residues. In germline, CDR1 is MNHEY, CDR2 SVGAGI. Trimming cost V 2 bases and J 1 base, with 14 bases left between them. The CDR3 protein is CASSYSGGKPQETQYF. CDR3 DNA: TGTGCCAGCAGTTACAGCGGCGGGAAGCCCCAAGAGACCCAGTACTTC.

This sequence joins TRBV5-1 and TRBJ2-1, with TRBD1 identical over 8 bases. The CDR3 spans 12 residues. Germline assignment: CDR1 SGHRS and CDR2 YFSETQ. CDR3 DNA: TGCGCGGTGACAGGGGACTACAATGAGCAGTTCTTC. Translation: CAVTGDYNEQFF.

The rearrangement links TRBV7-9 to TRBJ2-7; D unresolved. Between the trimmed V and J ends, which lost 4 bases and 2 bases, there was a span of 6 bases. This CDR3 spans 12 amino acids. Germline CDR1 SEHNR, CDR2 FQNEAQ (reference sequence). The CDR3 DNA follows: TGTGCCAGCAGCTCCCGCCCCTACGAGCAGTACTTC. Its translation is CASSSRPYEQYF.

The rearrangement links TRBV7-9 to TRBJ1-4; TRBD1 is a possible D gene (6 bases). V gave up 5 bases and J gave up 6 bases, with 16 bases separating them. CDR3 length equals 15 residues. Germline CDR1 and CDR2: SEHNR and FQNEAQ (reference sequence). The CDR3 nucleotides are TGTGCCAGCAGCCTCGCGAGGGGGGTCGATGAAAAACTGTTTTTT. It codes for CASSLARGVDEKLFF.

This sequence joins TRBV27 and TRBJ2-7; D gene ambiguous. With 5 bases removed from V and 4 bases from J, the gap between germline ends came to 12 bases. The germline gives CDR1 MNHEY, CDR2 SMNVEV (reference sequence). The CDR3 loop spans 13 amino acids. The CDR3 reads CASSTWTGYEQYF. The CDR3 DNA reads TGTGCCAGCAGTACCTGGACGGGTTACGAGCAGTACTTC.

This chain joins TRBV5-1 and TRBJ2-1; no firm D call. The CDR3 consists of 13 residues. Germline CDR1 is SGHRS and CDR2 is YFSETQ. V was trimmed by 4 bases and J by 0 bases, leaving 5 bases between them. CDR3 nucleotide sequence: TGCGCCAGCAGCCCAAGCTCCTACAATGAGCAGTTCTTC. Residues: CASSPSSYNEQFF.

This chain joins TRBV7-6 and TRBJ1-5; D is ambiguous. The germline V gene has CDR1 SGHVS and CDR2 FNYEAQ. The CDR3 consists of 15 residues. V gave up 1 base and J gave up 2 bases, with 9 bases separating them. CDR3 in amino acids: CASSLEVGGNQPQHF. As DNA, the CDR3 is TGTGCCAGCAGCTTAGAAGTGGGAGGCAATCAGCCCCAGCATTTT.

The V call is TRBV7-9, the J call TRBJ2-7, with 10 bases fitting TRBD1. Germline CDR1 reads SEHNR; CDR2 reads FQNEAQ (reference sequence). This CDR3 is 15 amino acids long. The ends lost 0 bases at V and 5 bases at J; junction bases unmatched: 4. CDR3 sequence: CASSLARDRGHEQYF. The CDR3, as DNA: TGTGCCAGCAGCTTAGCGCGGGACAGGGGCCACGAGCAGTACTTC.

This chain uses TRBV7-9 with TRBJ1-2, with 7 bases identical to TRBD1. The ends lost 5 bases at V and 6 bases at J; junction bases unmatched: 24. Germline V lookup: CDR1 SEHNR, CDR2 FQNEAQ (reference sequence). This CDR3 region has 19 residues. The CDR3 nucleotides read TGTGCCAGCAGCGCCCCGAGACAGGGACCTCGTGTATTGGTGGATGGCTACACCTTC. Translated: CASSAPRQGPRVLVDGYTF.

The chain recombines TRBV11-2 with TRBJ2-1; 7 bases fit TRBD2. V was clipped by 5 bases and J by 12 bases; unmatched bases: 16. This CDR3 comprises 15 residues. Germline CDR1 is SGHAT and CDR2 is FQNNGV. The CDR3 protein is CASSPHQGLFSGQFF. CDR3 in DNA: TGTGCCAGCAGCCCCCACCAGGGACTATTCTCCGGGCAGTTCTTC.

The CDR3, as DNA: TGCGCCAGCAGCCAAACTACCGGGACTAGCGGGAGAAACACAGATACGCAGTATTTT. As protein: CASSQTTGTSGRNTDTQYF. This chain joins TRBV4-3 and TRBJ2-3; 14 nucleotides line up with TRBD2. With V trimmed by 2 bases and J by 2 bases, 9 bases remained unmatched. Germline CDR1 reads LGHNA; CDR2 reads YSLEER. The length of the CDR3 is 19 residues.

This chain links TRBV7-9 with TRBJ2-1; 7 bases are shared with TRBD1. Trimming cost V 5 bases and J 2 bases; bases outside gene matches: 9. This CDR3 comprises 16 residues. CDR1 and CDR2 from the germline V gene are SEHNR and FQNEAQ (reference sequence). CDR3 nucleotides: TGTGCCAGCAGCCCCCCTGACAGGGCCCCCTACAATGAGCAGTTCTTC. It is translated as CASSPPDRAPYNEQFF.

The genes are TRBV5-1 and TRBJ2-1; the D gene could be TRBD1 or TRBD2 (5 bases each). In germline, CDR1 is SGHRS, CDR2 YFSETQ. V lost 3 bases to trimming and J lost 8 bases, with 15 bases between them. CDR3 length: 14 residues. The CDR3 reads CASSSGPLYDEQFF. The DNA for the CDR3 is TGCGCCAGCAGCTCGGGACCACTGTACGATGAGCAGTTCTTC.

This chain joins TRBV10-2 and TRBJ2-1; TRBD1 aligns across 9 bases. The ends lost 5 bases at V and 9 bases at J; junction bases unmatched: 8. Germline loops: CDR1 WSHSY, CDR2 SAAADI. The CDR3 loop spans 14 amino acids. The CDR3 reads CASSPGTGSGEQFF. CDR3 nucleotide sequence: TGCGCCAGCAGTCCCGGGACAGGGTCCGGTGAGCAGTTCTTC.

In its sample, this clone was seen once. The V and J genes are TRBV6-6 and TRBJ1-5; tentative D call: TRBD1 (5 bases). From germline, CDR1 is MNHNY and CDR2 SVGAGI (reference sequence). The CDR3 spans 13 residues. V lost 5 bases to trimming and J lost 3 bases, with 8 bases between them. Written as DNA, the CDR3 is TGTGCCAGCAGTGAGACAGACAATCAGCCCCAGCATTTT. Amino acid sequence: CASSETDNQPQHF.

The rearrangement uses TRBV15 and TRBJ2-7; possible D gene TRBD1, 5 bases. This CDR3 contains 12 residues. Trimming cost V 8 bases and J 2 bases, with 10 bases left between them. Per the germline V gene, CDR1 is LNHNV and CDR2 is YYDKDF (reference sequence). CDR3 nucleotide sequence: TGTGCCACCGGCGCAGGGACCTACGAGCAGTACTTC. Its protein is CATGAGTYEQYF.

CDR3 in amino acids: CASSFPDGGGEQFF. The CDR3 nucleotides are TGTGCCAGCAGCTTCCCCGACGGAGGGGGTGAGCAGTTCTTC. The chain couples TRBV7-3 to TRBJ2-1; tentatively, D is TRBD1 or TRBD2 (6 bases each). The V and J ends lost 3 bases and 9 bases respectively, with 15 bases between them. The CDR3 contains 14 residues. Germline CDR1 and CDR2: SGHTA and FQGTGA.

The chain uses TRBV27 and TRBJ2-7, with D possibly matching TRBD2 (7 bases). This CDR3 spans 15 amino acids. Looked up from germline, CDR1 is MNHEY and CDR2 is SMNVEV (reference sequence). V lost 2 bases to trimming and J lost 3 bases, with 14 bases between them. The CDR3 DNA follows: TGTGCCAGCAGTTTAGAGGGGGAGGGGAACTACGAGCAGTACTTC. Protein product: CASSLEGEGNYEQYF.

The chain is built from TRBV27 and TRBJ2-7; D is perhaps TRBD1 (6 bases). This CDR3 contains 16 residues. In germline, CDR1 is MNHEY, CDR2 SMNVEV (reference sequence). With 1 base removed from V and 3 bases from J, the gap between germline ends came to 16 bases. The CDR3 DNA sequence: TGTGCCAGCAGTTTATATCGTAGGGCAGGGGACTACGAGCAGTACTTC. This codes for CASSLYRRAGDYEQYF.

The chain has TRBV4-3 and TRBJ1-5; D gene unclear. The CDR3 runs 15 residues. The germline CDR1 and CDR2 sequences are LGHNA and YSLEER. The V and J ends lost 1 base and 0 bases respectively, with 7 bases between them. This CDR3 is CASSQGFYSNQPQHF. CDR3 nucleotide sequence: TGCGCCAGCAGCCAAGGCTTCTATAGCAATCAGCCCCAGCATTTT.

The rearrangement joins TRBV9 to TRBJ2-3; a weak D match, TRBD2 (6 bases). The V gene lost 3 bases and the J gene lost 8 bases, with 13 bases spanning the gap. The CDR3 is 13 residues long. Looked up from germline, CDR1 is SGDLS and CDR2 is YYNGEE. CDR3 amino acids: CASSAGGSGTQYF. The CDR3 nucleotides read TGTGCCAGCAGCGCTGGGGGGTCTGGTACGCAGTATTTT.

V gene TRBV15 combines with J gene TRBJ2-7; D may be TRBD1 or TRBD2 (6 bases each). Deletions cut 5 bases from V and 5 bases from J, with 19 bases between. The V gene's germline CDR1 is LNHNV and CDR2 YYDKDF (reference sequence). The CDR3 loop spans 15 amino acids. CDR3 in amino acids: CATSATGASNHEQYF. The DNA of the CDR3 is TGTGCCACCAGCGCAACGGGGGCCTCAAACCACGAGCAGTACTTC.